These 2 T cell receptor beta chains came from one sample sequenced in a study of shared clonotypes between healthy human individuals (dated by TCRdb to the early 2020s). Libraries were built with the immunoSEQ multiplex PCR assay. Not all clones reach the TCRdb copy of this immuneACCESS table, which keeps in-frame sequences only. Checked studies attribute under half of the gap to unresolved V genes and leave the rest unexplained. Here the sample has around 2,000,000 clones; about 93% occur a single time. Of the sample, about 1.8% falls within the top ten clones. CD8 naive samples were CD45RO-negative cells positively selected for CCR7, giving a CD45RA+CCR7+ population that excluded TemRA cells. The sample consisted of naive CD8+ T cells from PBMCs. Reading the label with the study, this specimen's cell subset or site is: CD45RA+CCR7+. The receptor set was obtained from a man aged 18 to 29 in good health. Some clones in this sample may be carry-over from other donors' samples.

CDR3 region: CASSSRVGDQPQHF. The CDR3, as DNA: TGTGCCAGCAGTTCCAGGGTAGGCGATCAGCCCCAGCATTTT. The V and J genes are TRBV28 and TRBJ1-5, with D possibly matching TRBD1 (5 bases). The germline CDR1 and CDR2 sequences are MDHEN and SYDVKM. V lost 4 bases, J lost 5 bases, and 12 bases lay in between. CDR3 length: 14 amino acids.

The rearrangement joins TRBV18 to TRBJ1-1; TRBD1 is a possible D gene (5 bases). The CDR3 extends over 14 amino acids. The ends were cut back, 6 bases at V and 5 bases at J, with 16 bases in the middle. Germline assignment: CDR1 KGHSH and CDR2 LQKENI. In DNA, the CDR3 is TGTGCCAGCTCGGCCGGGACCTTGGGGACTGAAGCTTTCTTT. This translates into CASSAGTLGTEAFF.